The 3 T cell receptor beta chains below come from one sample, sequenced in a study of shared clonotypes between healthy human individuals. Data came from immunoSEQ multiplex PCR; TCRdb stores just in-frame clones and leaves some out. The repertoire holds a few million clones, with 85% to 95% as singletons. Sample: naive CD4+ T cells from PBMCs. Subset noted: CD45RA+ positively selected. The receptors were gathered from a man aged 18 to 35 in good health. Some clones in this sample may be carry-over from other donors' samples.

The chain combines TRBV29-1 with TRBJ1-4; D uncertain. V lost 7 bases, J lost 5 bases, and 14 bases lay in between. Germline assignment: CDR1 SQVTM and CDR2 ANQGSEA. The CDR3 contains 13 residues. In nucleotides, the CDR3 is TGCAGCGCCGGAATCAGAAAGAATGAAAAACTGTTTTTT. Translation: CSAGIRKNEKLFF.

The DNA for the CDR3 is TGTGCCAGCGAAGCAGGGCCCATCTATCAGCCCCAGCATTTT. This sequence encodes CASEAGPIYQPQHF. J is TRBJ1-5 and V is TRBV28, with D perhaps matching TRBD1 (5 bases). With 8 bases removed from V and 5 bases from J, the gap between germline ends came to 16 bases. Germline V gene data show CDR1 as MDHEN and CDR2 as SYDVKM. This CDR3 is 14 amino acids long.

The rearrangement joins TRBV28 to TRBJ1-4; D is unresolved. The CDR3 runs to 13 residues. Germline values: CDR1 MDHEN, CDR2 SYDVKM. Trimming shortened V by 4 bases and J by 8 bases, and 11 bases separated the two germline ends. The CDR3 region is CASSWGGGEKLFF. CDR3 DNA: TGTGCCAGCAGTTGGGGAGGAGGGGAAAAACTGTTTTTT.